The present entry profiles one TCR beta chain with its context. No antigen is known for it. The germline V gene encodes CDR1 KGHSH and CDR2 LQKENI. CDR3 length: 19 amino acids. The V segment lost 5 bases and the J segment 8 bases; nucleotides outside the gene matches: 23. The data belong to a study of T cells after yellow fever vaccination. Study information: Preparation of the low-cell-number fractions used SMART-Seq v4 Ultra Low Input.

Template switching by 5'RACE produced TCR cDNA, adding a universal primer site and UMIs. TCRdb fed the 5' RACE reads into MiXCR, producing one record per CDR3 protein. This sample has 150,000 to 200,000 distinct CDR3 sequences, with roughly 9% found just once. General study findings and limits: By day 5 rather than day 15, the secondary response had peaked, though it was weaker. Overlap between CD4 and CD8 compartments was detected for a small share of clonotypes.

Source: CD8+ T cells sorted from PBMCs, taken 45 days after the yellow fever booster vaccination. The chain is built from TRBV18 and TRBJ2-3; 9 positions match TRBD1. The receptor was isolated from a man aged 18 to 30 who received the YFV17D yellow fever vaccine. CDR3: CASSEDRGALTGSGRTQYF. The CDR3 region has the DNA TGTGCCAGCTCAGAAGACAGGGGGGCGCTGACGGGATCTGGGCGTACGCAGTATTTT.